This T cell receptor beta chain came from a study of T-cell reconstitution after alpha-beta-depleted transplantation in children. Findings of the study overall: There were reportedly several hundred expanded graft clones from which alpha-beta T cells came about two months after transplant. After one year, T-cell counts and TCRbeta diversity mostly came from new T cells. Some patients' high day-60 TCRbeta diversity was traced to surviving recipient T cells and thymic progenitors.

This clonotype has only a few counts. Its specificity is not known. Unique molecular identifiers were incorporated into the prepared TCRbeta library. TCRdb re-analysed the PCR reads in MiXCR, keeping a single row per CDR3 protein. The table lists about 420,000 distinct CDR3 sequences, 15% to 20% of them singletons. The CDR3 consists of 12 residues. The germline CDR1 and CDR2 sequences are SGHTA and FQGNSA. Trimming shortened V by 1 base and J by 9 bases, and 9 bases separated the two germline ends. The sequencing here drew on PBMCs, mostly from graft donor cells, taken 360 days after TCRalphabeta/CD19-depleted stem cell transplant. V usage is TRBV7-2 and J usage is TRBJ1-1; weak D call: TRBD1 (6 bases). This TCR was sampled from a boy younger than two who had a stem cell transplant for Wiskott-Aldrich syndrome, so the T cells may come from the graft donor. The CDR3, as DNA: TGTGCCAGCAGCTTAGGCAGGGGAAAAGCTTTCTTT. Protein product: CASSLGRGKAFF.